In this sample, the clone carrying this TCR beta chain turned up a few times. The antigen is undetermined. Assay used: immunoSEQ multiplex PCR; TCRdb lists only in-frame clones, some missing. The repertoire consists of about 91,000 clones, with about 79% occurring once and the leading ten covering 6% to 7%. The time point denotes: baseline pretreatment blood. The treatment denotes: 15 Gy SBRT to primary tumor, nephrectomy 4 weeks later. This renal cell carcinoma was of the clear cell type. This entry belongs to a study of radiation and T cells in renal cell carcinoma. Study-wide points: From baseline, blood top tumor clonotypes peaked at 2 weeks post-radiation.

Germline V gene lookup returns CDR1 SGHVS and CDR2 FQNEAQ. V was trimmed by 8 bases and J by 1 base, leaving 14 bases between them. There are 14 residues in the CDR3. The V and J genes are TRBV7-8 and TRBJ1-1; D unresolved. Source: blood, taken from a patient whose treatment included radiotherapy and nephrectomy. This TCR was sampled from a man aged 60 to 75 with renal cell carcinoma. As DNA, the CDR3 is TGTGCCAGCTCAAGAGAGACACGGAACACTGAAGCTTTCTTT. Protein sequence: CASSRETRNTEAFF.